This T cell receptor beta chain was profiled in a study of T cell clones after liver transplantation. Study information: Liver transplant recipients had immunosuppression withdrawal attempted within 2 years.

On this clone itself: The antigen is unknown.

Germline CDR1 and CDR2: SGHTA and FQGNSA. The CDR3 sequence is 13 residues long. Trimming took off 4 bases at V and 2 bases at J, with 8 bases between the two ends. Findings and caveats of the study: Migration into the graft, not deletion, may explain lost graft donor-reactive T cells. Low donor cell numbers restricted donor-reactive repertoire measurement in a couple of subjects.

Measured with immunoSEQ multiplex PCR; TCRdb has only the in-frame clones, and not every one. Among 20,000 to 30,000 clones listed, roughly 69% were seen once. The clonotype comes from a human donor who received a liver transplant. This rearrangement joins TRBV7-2 to TRBJ2-5; D gene unclear. The specimen comprised CD4+ T cells from blood, sampled before liver transplant. The chain's CDR3 is CASSSELQETQYF. CDR3 nucleotide sequence: TGTGCCAGCAGCTCCGAACTACAAGAGACCCAGTACTTC.